This TCR beta chain was captured in a study of blood T cell repertoires in COVID-19. Study background: Samples of COVID-19 (acute and convalescent) were obtained from the United States, Italy and Spain. PBMCs, B-cell-depleted T cells, or T cells provided the cDNA or gDNA that made up the material.

The authors' processing: Reference gene primer amplification gave estimated nucleated cell counts. Repertoires were generated with immunoSEQ multiplex PCR, while TCRdb's copy carries only in-frame clones and drops some. V and J calls and clone size follow that table, whereas D and trimming were derived from the DNA. The sample lists a few hundred thousand clones, roughly 85% seen once, with 4.5% to 5.5% in the top ten. The CDR3 spans 16 residues. Germline V gene sequence: CDR1 SEHNR, CDR2 FQNEAQ (reference sequence). The V end was cut by 1 base, the J end by 5 bases, with 14 bases between. The receptor was derived from a man aged 45-60 years with active or convalescent COVID-19. The sequenced sample was peripheral blood. J is TRBJ1-4 and V is TRBV7-9; D unclear. This chain's CDR3 is CASSLVGQTKNEKLFF. The CDR3 DNA follows: TGTGCCAGCAGCTTAGTGGGCCAAACAAAAAATGAAAAACTGTTTTTT. The variable domain in full, with the rest retrieved from reference TRBV7-9 and TRBJ1-4, is DTGVSQNPRHKITKRGQNVTFRCDPISEHNRLYWYRQTLGQGPEFLTYFQNEAQLEKSRLLSDRFSAERPKGSFSTLEIQRTEQGDSAMYLCASSLVGQTKNEKLFFGSGTQLSVL.